This T cell receptor (beta chain) was captured in a study of blood T cells in healthy people across ages. The CDR3 spans 13 residues. Germline V CDR1 and CDR2: SEHNR, FQNEAQ (reference sequence). Between the trimmed V and J ends, which lost 2 bases and 8 bases, there was a span of 10 bases. Broader study findings: Both naive CD4+ cell counts and diversity were greater in long-lived donors than in aged donors.

A second PCR, run for about 7 to 11 cycles, used a sample-barcoded 5' primer plus a J-beta primer mix. TCRdb recomputed calls from the 5' RACE reads with MiXCR, one row per CDR3 protein. Altogether 1.5 million to 2 million distinct CDR3 sequences are present, about two fifths being singletons, with the ten largest covering under 30%. The sample holds a few counts of this clonotype. Its antigen is not identified. The receptor's source is a human donor in good health. Sequenced material: blood. The chain recombines TRBV7-9 with TRBJ1-3; no reliable D call. In DNA form, the CDR3 reads TGTGCCAGCAGCTTATATGCCGTAGACACCATATATTTT. Its protein product is CASSLYAVDTIYF.